This is a list of T cell receptor beta chains from one sample in a study of blood T cell repertoires in COVID-19. The data were produced by immunoSEQ multiplex PCR, yet TCRdb's version contains in-frame clones alone and is incomplete. The sample has approximately 210,000 clones, 84% seen once. The sequenced sample consisted of peripheral blood. Receptors were obtained from a young man with active or convalescent COVID-19. The CDR3 runs from the conserved cysteine through the conserved F or W. A D gene is named only where the DNA matches it firmly. A row's size may be missing; if present it is once, few, many or a size class.

d_gene	abundance	j_gene	v_gene	CDR3nt	CDR3aa
.	.	TRBJ2-5	TRBV7-8	TGTGCCAGCAGGCCAGGGCCCAGACAACTTCTTAAGGGGTTCCAAGAGACCCAGTACTTC	CASRPGPRQLLKGFQETQYF
TRBD1	.	TRBJ1-6	TRBV28	TGTGCCAGCAGGGAACCAGGACAGGAGGTGGGTTCACCCCTCCACTTT	CASREPGQEVGSPLHF
TRBD2	.	TRBJ2-6	TRBV15	TGTGCCACCAGAGGGGAGGGCTCTGGGGCCAACGTCCTGACTTTC	CATRGEGSGANVLTF
TRBD1	.	TRBJ2-3	TRBV5-4	TGTGCCACTTTACCCCGGGACAGGGGGACAGATACGCAGTATTTT	CATLPRDRGTDTQYF
TRBD2	.	TRBJ2-7	TRBV24-1	TGTGCCACCAGTGCTACTAGCGGGAGCCACGAGCAGTACTTC	CATSATSGSHEQYF
.	.	TRBJ2-6	TRBV28	TGTGCCAGCAGCTGGCTAGCTGGGGCCAACGTCCTGACTTTC	CASSWLAGANVLTF
.	.	TRBJ1-4	TRBV7-2	TGTGCCAGCAGCTTAGAGAGATATAATGAAAAACTGTTTTTT	CASSLERYNEKLFF
.	.	TRBJ1-2	TRBV19	TGTGCCAGTAGCCCGGGAGTTTTCTATGGCTACACCTTC	CASSPGVFYGYTF
.	.	TRBJ2-3	TRBV6-5	TGTGCCAGCAGTGACTCACGGGGTACTACGCAGTATTTT	CASSDSRGTTQYF
.	.	TRBJ1-2	TRBV10-2	TGCGCCAGCAGTGCGGAGCATAACTATGGCTACACCTTC	CASSAEHNYGYTF
.	.	TRBJ2-2	TRBV3-1/TRBV3-2	TGTGCCAGCAGCCAAGATAAGGCGGGGCCCGCGACCGGGGAGCTGTTTTTT	CASSQDKAGPATGELFF
TRBD1	.	TRBJ2-2	TRBV19	TGTGCCAGCTGGGACAGATCGAACACCGGGGAGCTGTTTTTT	CASWDRSNTGELFF
.	once	TRBJ2-1	TRBV20-1	TGCAGTGCTAGTTCGGGAGAGAGTTCCTACAATGAGCAGTTCTTC	CSASSGESSYNEQFF
TRBD1	.	TRBJ1-1	TRBV18	TGTGCCAGCTCACCTCGACAGGGTGACACTGAAGCTTTCTTT	CASSPRQGDTEAFF
TRBD2	.	TRBJ2-2	TRBV27	TGTGCCAGCAGTTTAGGGACTAAGCTCACCGGGGAGCTGTTTTTT	CASSLGTKLTGELFF
.	.	TRBJ1-1	TRBV5-1	TGCGCCAGCAGCTTGGCCAACGGAGCTGGAGCTTTCTTT	CASSLANGAGAFF
TRBD1	.	TRBJ2-1	TRBV11-1	TGTGCCAGCAGCTCGGAGGGACAGGATTACAATGAGCAGTTCTTC	CASSSEGQDYNEQFF
TRBD1	.	TRBJ1-4	TRBV2	TGTGCCAGCAGACCAACAGGGGCCCCTAATGAAAAACTGTTTTTT	CASRPTGAPNEKLFF
.	.	TRBJ2-3	TRBV7-2	TGTGCCAGCAGCTTAGTGTGGGGCCGTCGGAGCACAGATACGCAGTATTTT	CASSLVWGRRSTDTQYF
.	.	TRBJ1-2	TRBV15	TGTGCCACCAGCAGAGATCGGAGGCAGTATGGCTACACCTTC	CATSRDRRQYGYTF
.	.	TRBJ2-3	TRBV27	TGTGCCAGCAGTTTCCTAGTGAGAACAGATACGCAGTATTTT	CASSFLVRTDTQYF
TRBD2	.	TRBJ2-3	TRBV5-1	TGCGCCAGCAGCTTGGTACTAGCGGGAGCCACAGATACGCAGTATTTT	CASSLVLAGATDTQYF
TRBD2	.	TRBJ2-3	TRBV5-4	TGTGCCAGCAGCTCCCTGGGAGGGGGCACAGATACGCAGTATTTT	CASSSLGGGTDTQYF
.	.	TRBJ2-3	TRBV6-5	TGTGCCAGCAGTTACTCCGAGACAGATACGCAGTATTTT	CASSYSETDTQYF
TRBD1	once	TRBJ1-2	TRBV24-1	TGTGCCACGAGCGGGACAGGGACTGGCTACACCTTC	CATSGTGTGYTF
TRBD1	.	TRBJ1-1	TRBV7-3	TGTGCCAGCGCTGATTCCGGGACAGTGAACACTGAAGCTTTCTTT	CASADSGTVNTEAFF
.	.	TRBJ2-1	TRBV6-4	TGTGCCAGCAGTGTACTAGGTGGGAATGAGCAGTTCTTC	CASSVLGGNEQFF
.	.	TRBJ1-5	TRBV29-1	TGCAGCGTAATATACAACGGGGGTAGCGATCAGCCCCAGCATTTT	CSVIYNGGSDQPQHF
.	.	TRBJ1-5	TRBV7-2	TGTGCCAGCAGCGACAGAATCAATCAGCCCCAGCATTTT	CASSDRINQPQHF
.	.	TRBJ2-3	TRBV19	TGTGCCAGTAGTATGTTCTCCACAGATACGCAGTATTTT	CASSMFSTDTQYF
.	.	TRBJ1-5	TRBV5-1	TGCGCCAGCAGCTTGGAAGCAGGTGAGCAGCCCCAGCATTTT	CASSLEAGEQPQHF
.	.	TRBJ2-1	TRBV7-9	TGTGCCAGCAGACCCAGGTCCCACAATGAGCAGTTCTTC	CASRPRSHNEQFF
TRBD1	.	TRBJ2-2	TRBV11-3	TGTGCCAGCCAGGGGACAGCCGCCACCGGGGAGCTGTTTTTT	CASQGTAATGELFF
TRBD2	.	TRBJ2-3	TRBV7-2	TGTGCCAGCAGCCCCGCAGGCGGGAGAGGCACAGATACGCAGTATTTT	CASSPAGGRGTDTQYF
TRBD1	.	TRBJ2-1	TRBV7-6	TGTGCCAGCAGCTTAGGTGTCGGACAGGGTATGTGGGATGAGCAGTTCTTC	CASSLGVGQGMWDEQFF
.	.	TRBJ2-1	TRBV4-1	TGCGCCAGCAGCCCATCCGGGACTTCGATTTACAATGAGCAGTTCTTC	CASSPSGTSIYNEQFF
.	.	TRBJ2-3	TRBV12-5	TGTGCTAGTGGTTTGGCGGGGTTCGCAGATACGCAGTATTTT	CASGLAGFADTQYF
.	.	TRBJ1-6	TRBV6-1	TGTGCCAGCAGTGAGCGTTCACCCCTCCACTTT	CASSERSPLHF
.	.	TRBJ1-5	TRBV5-6	TGTGCCAGCAGCTTGGTAGGCAATCAGCCCCAGCATTTT	CASSLVGNQPQHF
.	.	TRBJ2-5	TRBV9	TGTGCCAGCAGCGTAGTGGGTCAGGTCCAAGAGACCCAGTACTTC	CASSVVGQVQETQYF
TRBD1	.	TRBJ1-6	TRBV28	TGTGCCAGCAGTTCGAGGACAGGGGGCTCACCCCTCCACTTT	CASSSRTGGSPLHF
.	.	TRBJ2-7	TRBV5-4	TGTGCCAGCAGCCGATTTGCGGAGTCCTACGAGCAGTACTTC	CASSRFAESYEQYF
.	few	TRBJ2-1	TRBV30	TGTGCCTGGAGTGGGAGGGACAATGAGCAGTTCTTC	CAWSGRDNEQFF
TRBD2	.	TRBJ2-7	TRBV4-2	TGTGCCAGCAGCCAGGGACTAGCGGGAGGGTATAGGACCTACGAGCAGTACTTC	CASSQGLAGGYRTYEQYF
.	.	TRBJ2-1	TRBV11-2	TGTGCCAGCAGCTTAGGGGCAGTTGGCGACAATGAGCAGTTCTTC	CASSLGAVGDNEQFF
.	.	TRBJ1-4	TRBV27	TGTGCCAGCAGCCCCAGTGTTAATGAAAAACTGTTTTTT	CASSPSVNEKLFF
.	once	TRBJ2-2	TRBV10-3	TGTGCCATCAGTGAGTCGTCTAGCGCGCTGTTTTTT	CAISESSSALFF